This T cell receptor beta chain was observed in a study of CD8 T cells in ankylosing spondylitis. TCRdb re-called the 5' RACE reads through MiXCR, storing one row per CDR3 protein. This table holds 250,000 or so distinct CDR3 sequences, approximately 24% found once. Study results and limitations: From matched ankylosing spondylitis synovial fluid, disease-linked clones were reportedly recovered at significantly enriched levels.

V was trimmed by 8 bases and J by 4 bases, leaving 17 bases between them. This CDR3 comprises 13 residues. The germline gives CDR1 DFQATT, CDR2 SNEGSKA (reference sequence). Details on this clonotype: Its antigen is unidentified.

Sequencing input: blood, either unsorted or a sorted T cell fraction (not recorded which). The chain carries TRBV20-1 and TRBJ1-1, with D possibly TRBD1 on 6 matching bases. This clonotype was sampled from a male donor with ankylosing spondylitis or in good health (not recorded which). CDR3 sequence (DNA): TGCAGTCCCGTCCCCGGGGGCAGCACTGAAGCTTTCTTT. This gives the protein CSPVPGGSTEAFF.